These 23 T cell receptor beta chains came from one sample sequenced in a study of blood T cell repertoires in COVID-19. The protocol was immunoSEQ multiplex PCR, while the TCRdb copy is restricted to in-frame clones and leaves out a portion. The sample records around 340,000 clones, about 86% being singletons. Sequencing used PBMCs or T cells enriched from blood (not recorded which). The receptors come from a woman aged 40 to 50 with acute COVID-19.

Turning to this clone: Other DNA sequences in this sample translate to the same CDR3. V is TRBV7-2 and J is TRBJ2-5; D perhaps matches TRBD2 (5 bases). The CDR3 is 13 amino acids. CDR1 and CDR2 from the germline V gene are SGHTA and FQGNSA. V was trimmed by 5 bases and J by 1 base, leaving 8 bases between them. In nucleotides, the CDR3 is TGTGCCAGCAGCCGCGGAGGCCAAGAGACCCAGTACTTC. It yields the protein CASSRGGQETQYF.

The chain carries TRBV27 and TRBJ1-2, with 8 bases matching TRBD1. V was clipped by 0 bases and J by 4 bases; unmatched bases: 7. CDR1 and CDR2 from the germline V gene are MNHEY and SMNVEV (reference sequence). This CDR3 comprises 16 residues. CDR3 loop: CASSLSQGAQGYGYTF. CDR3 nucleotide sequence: TGTGCCAGCAGTTTATCCCAGGGGGCGCAGGGCTATGGCTACACCTTC.

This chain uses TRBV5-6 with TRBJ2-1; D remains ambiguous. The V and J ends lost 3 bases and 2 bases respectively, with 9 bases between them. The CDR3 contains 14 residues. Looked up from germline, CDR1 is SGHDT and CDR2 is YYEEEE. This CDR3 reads CASSSYRAYNEQFF. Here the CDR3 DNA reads TGTGCCAGCAGCTCTTATCGGGCCTACAATGAGCAGTTCTTC.

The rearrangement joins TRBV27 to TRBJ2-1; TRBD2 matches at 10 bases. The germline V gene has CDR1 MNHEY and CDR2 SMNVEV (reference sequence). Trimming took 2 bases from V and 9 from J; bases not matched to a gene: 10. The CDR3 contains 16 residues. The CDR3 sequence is CASSLRLRTSGPEQFF. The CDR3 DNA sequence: TGTGCCAGCAGTTTAAGGTTGCGGACTAGCGGCCCTGAGCAGTTCTTC.

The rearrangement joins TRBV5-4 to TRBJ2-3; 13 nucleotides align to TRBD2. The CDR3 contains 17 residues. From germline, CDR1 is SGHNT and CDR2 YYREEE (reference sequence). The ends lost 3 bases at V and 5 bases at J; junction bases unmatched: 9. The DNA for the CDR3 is TGTGCCAGCAGCTCCCTGGGACTAGCGGGAATGGTAGATACGCAGTATTTT. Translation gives CASSSLGLAGMVDTQYF.

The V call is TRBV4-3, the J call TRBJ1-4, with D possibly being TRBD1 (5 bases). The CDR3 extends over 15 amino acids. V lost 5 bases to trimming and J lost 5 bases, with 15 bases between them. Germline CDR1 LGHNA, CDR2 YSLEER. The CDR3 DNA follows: TGCGCCAGCAGCAACTCTGACAGACGGAATGAAAAACTGTTTTTT. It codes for CASSNSDRRNEKLFF.

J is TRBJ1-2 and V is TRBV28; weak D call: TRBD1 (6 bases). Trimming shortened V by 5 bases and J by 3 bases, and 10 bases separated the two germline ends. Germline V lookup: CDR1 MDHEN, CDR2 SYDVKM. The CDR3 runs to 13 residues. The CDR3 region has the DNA TGTGCCAGCAGTCCACAGGGTTACTATGGCTACACCTTC. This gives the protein CASSPQGYYGYTF.

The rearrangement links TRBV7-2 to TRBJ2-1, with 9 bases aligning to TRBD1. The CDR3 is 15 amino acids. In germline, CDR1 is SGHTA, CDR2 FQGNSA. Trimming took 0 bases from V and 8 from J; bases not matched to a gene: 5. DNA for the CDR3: TGTGCCAGCAGCTTAGCCGGGACAGGGTACGATGAGCAGTTCTTC. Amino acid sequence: CASSLAGTGYDEQFF. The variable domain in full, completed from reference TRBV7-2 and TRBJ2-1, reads GAGVSQSPSNKVTEKGKDVELRCDPISGHTALYWYRQSLGQGLEFLIYFQGNSAPDKSGLPSDRFSAERTGGSVSTLTIQRTQQEDSAVYLCASSLAGTGYDEQFFGPGTRLTVL.

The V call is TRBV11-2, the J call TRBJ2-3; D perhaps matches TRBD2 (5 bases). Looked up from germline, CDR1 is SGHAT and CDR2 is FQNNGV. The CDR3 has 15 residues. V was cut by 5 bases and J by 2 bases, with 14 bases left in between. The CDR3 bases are TGTGCCAGCAGCCTGGGCGGGCGGGTCACAGATACGCAGTATTTT. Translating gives CASSLGGRVTDTQYF.

CDR3 sequence: CASSTGQGPTNEQFF. In DNA, the CDR3 is TGTGCCAGCAGCACCGGACAGGGCCCAACCAATGAGCAGTTCTTC. The chain employs TRBV9 and TRBJ2-1; 8 bases map to TRBD1. The germline CDR1 and CDR2 sequences are SGDLS and YYNGEE. This CDR3 is 15 amino acids long. The ends lost 4 bases at V and 6 bases at J; junction bases unmatched: 9.

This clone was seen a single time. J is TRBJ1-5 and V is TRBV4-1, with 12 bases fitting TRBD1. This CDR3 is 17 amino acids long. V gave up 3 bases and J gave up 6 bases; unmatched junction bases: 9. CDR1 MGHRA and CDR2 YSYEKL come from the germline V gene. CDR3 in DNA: TGCGCCAGCAGCCAGATAAAGGGACAGGGGGCTGGTCAGCCCCAGCATTTT. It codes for CASSQIKGQGAGQPQHF.

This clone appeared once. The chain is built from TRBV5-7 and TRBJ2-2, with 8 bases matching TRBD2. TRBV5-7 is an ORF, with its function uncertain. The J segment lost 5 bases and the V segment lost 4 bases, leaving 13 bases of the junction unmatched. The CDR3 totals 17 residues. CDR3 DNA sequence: TGTGCCAGCAGCCCGAGGAGTAGCGGGGATTCTACCGGGGAGCTGTTTTTT. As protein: CASSPRSSGDSTGELFF.

This CDR3 reads CASSHRDTYYGYTF. In nucleotides, the CDR3 is TGTGCCAGCAGCCATAGGGACACTTACTATGGCTACACCTTC. V usage is TRBV3-1 (or the pseudogene TRBV3-2) and J usage is TRBJ1-2, with D tentatively TRBD1 (6 bases). V was clipped by 3 bases and J by 3 bases, with 11 bases between them. Per the germline V gene, CDR1 is LGHDT and CDR2 is YNNKEL (reference sequence). The CDR3 is 14 amino acids.

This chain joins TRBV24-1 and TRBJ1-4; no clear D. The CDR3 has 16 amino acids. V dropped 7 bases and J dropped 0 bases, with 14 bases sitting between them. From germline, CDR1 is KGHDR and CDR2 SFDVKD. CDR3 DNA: TGTGCCACCAGAGCGGATGAACATGCAACTAATGAAAAACTGTTTTTT. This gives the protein CATRADEHATNEKLFF.

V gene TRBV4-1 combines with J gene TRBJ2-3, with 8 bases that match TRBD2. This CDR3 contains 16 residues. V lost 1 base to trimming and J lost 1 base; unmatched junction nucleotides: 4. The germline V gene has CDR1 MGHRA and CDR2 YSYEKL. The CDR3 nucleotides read TGCGCCAGCAGCCAAGTATTACTAGCGGGCACAGATACGCAGTATTTT. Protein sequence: CASSQVLLAGTDTQYF.

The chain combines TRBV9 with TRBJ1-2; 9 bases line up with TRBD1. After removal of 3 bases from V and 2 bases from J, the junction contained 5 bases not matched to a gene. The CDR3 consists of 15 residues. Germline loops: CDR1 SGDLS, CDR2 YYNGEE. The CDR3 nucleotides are TGTGCCAGCAGCGCCTGGGACAGGGACAACTATGGCTACACCTTC. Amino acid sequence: CASSAWDRDNYGYTF.

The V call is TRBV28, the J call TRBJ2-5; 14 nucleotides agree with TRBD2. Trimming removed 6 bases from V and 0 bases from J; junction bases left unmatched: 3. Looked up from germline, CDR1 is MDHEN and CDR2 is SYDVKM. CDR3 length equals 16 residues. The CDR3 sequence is CASRTSGGGYQETQYF. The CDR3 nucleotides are TGTGCCAGCAGGACTAGCGGGGGGGGGTACCAAGAGACCCAGTACTTC.

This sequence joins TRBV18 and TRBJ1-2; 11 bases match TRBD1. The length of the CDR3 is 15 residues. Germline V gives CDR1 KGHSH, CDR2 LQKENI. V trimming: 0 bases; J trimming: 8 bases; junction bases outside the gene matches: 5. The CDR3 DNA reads TGTGCCAGCTCACCACCCGGACAGGGGGCATGGGGCTACACCTTC. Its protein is CASSPPGQGAWGYTF.

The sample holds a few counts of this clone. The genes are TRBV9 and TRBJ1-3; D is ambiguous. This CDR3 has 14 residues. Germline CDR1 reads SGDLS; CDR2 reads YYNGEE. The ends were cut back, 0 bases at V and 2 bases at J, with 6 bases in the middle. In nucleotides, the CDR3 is TGTGCCAGCAGCGTAGGGGGAGCTGGAAACACCATATATTTT. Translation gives CASSVGGAGNTIYF.

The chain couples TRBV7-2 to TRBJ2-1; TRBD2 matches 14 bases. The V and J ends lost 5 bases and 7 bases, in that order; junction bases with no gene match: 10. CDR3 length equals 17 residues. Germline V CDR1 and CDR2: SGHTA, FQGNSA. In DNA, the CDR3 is TGTGCCAGCAGCCCCTGGACTAGCGGGGGGATTGGGAATGAGCAGTTCTTC. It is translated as CASSPWTSGGIGNEQFF. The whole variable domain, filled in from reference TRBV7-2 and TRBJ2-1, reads GAGVSQSPSNKVTEKGKDVELRCDPISGHTALYWYRQSLGQGLEFLIYFQGNSAPDKSGLPSDRFSAERTGGSVSTLTIQRTQQEDSAVYLCASSPWTSGGIGNEQFFGPGTRLTVL.

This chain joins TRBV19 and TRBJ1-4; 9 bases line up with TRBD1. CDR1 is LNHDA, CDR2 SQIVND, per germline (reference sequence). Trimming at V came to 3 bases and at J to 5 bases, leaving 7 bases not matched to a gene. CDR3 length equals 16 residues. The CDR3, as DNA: TGTGCCAGTAGTATCGGACAGGGGAAGCAAAATGAAAAACTGTTTTTT. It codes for CASSIGQGKQNEKLFF.

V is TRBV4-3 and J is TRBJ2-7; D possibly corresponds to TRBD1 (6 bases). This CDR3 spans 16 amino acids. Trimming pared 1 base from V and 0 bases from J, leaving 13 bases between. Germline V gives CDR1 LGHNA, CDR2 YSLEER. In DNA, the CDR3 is TGCGCCAGCAGCCAAGCTACAGGGTCCAGCTCCTACGAGCAGTACTTC. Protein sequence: CASSQATGSSSYEQYF.

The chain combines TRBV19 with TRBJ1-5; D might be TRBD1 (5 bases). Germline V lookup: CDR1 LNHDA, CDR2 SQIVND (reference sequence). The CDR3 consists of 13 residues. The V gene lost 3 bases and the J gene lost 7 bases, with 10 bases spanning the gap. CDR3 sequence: CASSISRAQPQHF. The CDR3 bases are TGTGCCAGTAGTATCAGCAGGGCGCAGCCCCAGCATTTT.